The 29 T cell receptor beta chains listed next were all sequenced from one sample in a study of T cell responses to AZD1222 COVID-19 vaccine. Sequencing used immunoSEQ multiplex PCR; TCRdb keeps in-frame clones, though not all of them. The data show some 110,000 clones, roughly 82% seen once. The starting material was peripheral blood, obtained on day 0 of AZD1222 vaccination. Receptors originate from an adult in good health.

V is TRBV5-4 and J is TRBJ1-3; unclear D gene. Trimming removed 2 bases from V and 0 bases from J, with 9 bases in between. Germline V CDR1 and CDR2: SGHNT, YYREEE (reference sequence). This CDR3 has 15 amino acids. As DNA, the CDR3 is TGTGCCAGCAGCTTCGGCCGGAGCTCTGGAAACACCATATATTTT. Protein product: CASSFGRSSGNTIYF.

The V and J genes are TRBV7-8 and TRBJ2-2; D may be TRBD2 (5 bases). V was shortened by 2 bases and J by 5 bases, with 6 bases between the two germline ends. The germline gives CDR1 SGHVS, CDR2 FQNEAQ. The CDR3 is 13 residues long. CDR3 nucleotides: TGTGCCAGCAGCTTACGGGAAACCGGGGAGCTGTTTTTT. It codes for CASSLRETGELFF.

The gene calls are TRBV11-2 and TRBJ1-5; D is unclear. Germline V lookup: CDR1 SGHAT, CDR2 FQNNGV. The CDR3 totals 14 residues. Trimming removed 2 bases from V and 9 bases from J, with 14 bases in between. CDR3 DNA: TGTGCCAGCAGCTTATCCATAGGGCTCGGGCCCCAGCATTTT. It codes for CASSLSIGLGPQHF.

The rearrangement links TRBV19 to TRBJ2-1; 7 nucleotides match TRBD2. The ends lost 6 bases at V and 10 bases at J; junction bases unmatched: 15. The CDR3 consists of 15 residues. Germline V lookup: CDR1 LNHDA, CDR2 SQIVND (reference sequence). This CDR3 is CASRFGGGAFEEQFF. The CDR3 DNA reads TGTGCCAGTAGGTTTGGCGGGGGAGCCTTCGAGGAGCAGTTCTTC.

V and J are TRBV5-8 and TRBJ2-7; D is undetermined. Germline V gene sequence: CDR1 SGHTS, CDR2 YDEGEE. The CDR3 length is 14 residues. V lost 0 bases, J lost 7 bases, and 14 bases lay in between. Written as DNA, the CDR3 is TGTGCCAGCAGCTTGGGCCCACACCTGGGGGAGCAGTACTTC. The encoded protein is CASSLGPHLGEQYF.

This chain connects TRBV7-9 to TRBJ2-7, with D perhaps matching TRBD1 (5 bases). The CDR3 sequence is 14 residues long. V lost 1 base, J lost 2 bases, and 9 bases lay in between. The V gene's germline CDR1 is SEHNR and CDR2 FQNEAQ (reference sequence). CDR3 sequence reads: CASSLETATYEQYF. The CDR3, as DNA: TGTGCCAGCAGCTTAGAGACAGCAACCTACGAGCAGTACTTC.

This chain joins TRBV5-4 and TRBJ2-5; 7 bases agree with TRBD1. The CDR3 has 14 amino acids. The germline V gene has CDR1 SGHNT and CDR2 YYREEE (reference sequence). J gave up 2 bases and V 4 bases, and 5 bases lay outside the gene matches. The DNA of the CDR3 is TGTGCCAGCAGCCCTCAGGGGGTTCAAGAGACCCAGTACTTC. Amino acids: CASSPQGVQETQYF.

The CDR3 here is CASSPGTGAYNEQFF. In DNA, the CDR3 is TGTGCCAGTAGCCCCGGGACAGGAGCCTACAATGAGCAGTTCTTC. The chain links TRBV19 to TRBJ2-1; 8 bases match TRBD1. This CDR3 is 15 amino acids long. CDR1 is LNHDA and CDR2 is SQIVND in the germline V gene (reference sequence). Trimming removed 6 bases from V and 2 bases from J; junction bases left unmatched: 6.

The CDR3 protein is CASSEDSGNTIYF. Written as DNA, the CDR3 is TGTGCCAGCAGCGAGGACAGCGGAAACACCATATATTTT. The genes are TRBV2 and TRBJ1-3; TRBD1 might be the D (6 bases). Germline loops: CDR1 SNHLY, CDR2 FYNNEI. V lost 6 bases and J lost 4, with 10 bases in between. The CDR3 has 13 amino acids.

The rearrangement joins TRBV6-6 to TRBJ1-4, with D possibly matching TRBD1 (5 bases). Germline CDR1 MNHNY, CDR2 SVGAGI (reference sequence). This CDR3 comprises 12 residues. V shed 8 bases and J shed 6 bases, with 10 bases lying between them. The CDR3 nucleotides are TGTGCCAGCCGAAGGGGTGATGAAAAACTGTTTTTT. Translating it yields CASRRGDEKLFF.

The chain employs TRBV4-1 and TRBJ2-7; D might be TRBD1 (6 bases). This CDR3 region has 15 residues. V dropped 0 bases and J dropped 2 bases, with 11 bases sitting between them. CDR1 is MGHRA, CDR2 YSYEKL, per germline. The CDR3 sequence is CASSQEWTVAYEQYF. The CDR3 region has the DNA TGCGCCAGCAGCCAAGAGTGGACAGTCGCCTACGAGCAGTACTTC.

The V call is TRBV29-1, the J call TRBJ2-7; D uncertain. Trimming removed 0 bases at V and 0 bases at J, with 15 bases between. This CDR3 has 16 residues. Germline V gene data show CDR1 as SQVTM and CDR2 as ANQGSEA. The CDR3 DNA reads TGCAGCGTTGAAGATCTAGGGCACTTGGGCTCCTACGAGCAGTACTTC. Translated: CSVEDLGHLGSYEQYF.

The J gene is TRBJ2-5, the V gene TRBV7-2; 11 nucleotides align to TRBD2. J lost 2 bases, V lost 1 base, and 6 bases had no gene match. Germline V gene data show CDR1 as SGHTA and CDR2 as FQGNSA. This CDR3 region has 17 residues. The CDR3 bases are TGTGCCAGCAGCTTAGTCCTAGCGGGGGGCGATCAAGAGACCCAGTACTTC. It yields the protein CASSLVLAGGDQETQYF.

The chain employs TRBV11-2 and TRBJ1-2; 7 positions match TRBD1. V dropped 4 bases and J dropped 4; count of bases not matched to a gene: 9. Germline assignment: CDR1 SGHAT and CDR2 FQNNGV. This CDR3 has 15 amino acids. CDR3 region: CASSWPGQQFYGYTF. CDR3 nucleotide sequence: TGTGCCAGCAGCTGGCCGGGACAGCAGTTCTATGGCTACACCTTC. Combining the CDR3 with reference TRBV11-2 and TRBJ1-2 gives the whole variable domain EAGVAQSPRYKIIEKRQSVAFWCNPISGHATLYWYQQILGQGPKLLIQFQNNGVVDDSQLPKDRFSAERLKGVDSTLKIQPAKLEDSAVYLCASSWPGQQFYGYTFGSGTRLTVV.

This chain links TRBV5-1 with TRBJ2-1; perhaps TRBD2 as D (5 bases). V was pared by 4 bases and J by 5 bases, with 10 bases between. This CDR3 region has 13 residues. Germline CDR1 and CDR2: SGHRS and YFSETQ. CDR3 sequence reads: CASSTGLDNEQFF. As DNA, the CDR3 is TGCGCCAGCAGCACCGGACTCGACAATGAGCAGTTCTTC. The full variable domain, its missing parts supplied by reference TRBV5-1 and TRBJ2-1, is KAGVTQTPRYLIKTRGQQVTLSCSPISGHRSVSWYQQTPGQGLQFLFEYFSETQRNKGNFPGRFSGRQFSNSRSEMNVSTLELGDSALYLCASSTGLDNEQFFGPGTRLTVL.

The gene calls are TRBV25-1 and TRBJ1-2; D remains unclear. Trimming removed 8 bases at V and 2 bases at J, with 15 bases between. In germline, CDR1 is MGHDK, CDR2 SYGVNS. The CDR3 is made up of 14 amino acids. Written as DNA, the CDR3 is TGTGCCAGCTCACCCTCAAGGTCGAACTATGGCTACACCTTC. Translated: CASSPSRSNYGYTF.

The rearrangement joins TRBV7-8 to TRBJ2-5; a possible D gene is TRBD1 (6 bases). This CDR3 contains 15 residues. The germline V gene encodes CDR1 SGHVS and CDR2 FQNEAQ. V was clipped by 2 bases and J by 7 bases, with 17 bases between them. The CDR3 spells CASSLRRVEGGTQYF. Here the CDR3 DNA reads TGTGCCAGCAGCTTACGGCGGGTCGAAGGGGGGACCCAGTACTTC.

V gene TRBV5-6 combines with J gene TRBJ1-3; unclear D gene. From germline, CDR1 is SGHDT and CDR2 YYEEEE. V lost 0 bases and J lost 4, with 5 bases in between. The CDR3 is 13 amino acids. CDR3 sequence: CASSLGFGNTIYF. DNA of the CDR3: TGTGCCAGCAGCTTGGGTTTCGGAAACACCATATATTTT.

The chain is built from TRBV25-1 and TRBJ1-6; TRBD1 aligns across 8 bases. Germline V lookup: CDR1 MGHDK, CDR2 SYGVNS. V dropped 4 bases and J dropped 10; count of bases not matched to a gene: 9. The CDR3 loop spans 15 amino acids. The DNA for the CDR3 is TGTGCCAGCAGTGCAGCGACAGGGGCTGCGTCACCCCTCCACTTT. It codes for CASSAATGAASPLHF.

The chain links TRBV10-2 to TRBJ2-1, with D possibly being TRBD2 (5 bases). The CDR3 loop spans 11 amino acids. Germline V gives CDR1 WSHSY, CDR2 SAAADI. V was cut by 5 bases and J by 10 bases, with 9 bases left in between. The chain's CDR3 is CASSILAEQFF. The CDR3 nucleotides read TGCGCCAGCAGTATCCTAGCCGAGCAGTTCTTC.

The chain is built from TRBV18 and TRBJ1-2; possibly TRBD1 for D (6 bases). This CDR3 has 17 amino acids. V lost 2 bases to trimming and J lost 2 bases, with 18 bases between them. In germline, CDR1 is KGHSH, CDR2 LQKENI. The CDR3 loop reads CASSPKQGPNPNYGYTF. The CDR3 DNA follows: TGTGCCAGCTCACCAAAACAGGGTCCAAACCCCAACTATGGCTACACCTTC.

The rearrangement joins TRBV7-2 to TRBJ2-1, with TRBD2 matching 15 bases. Per germline, CDR1 SGHTA and CDR2 FQGNSA. The CDR3 sequence is 17 residues long. V was pared by 4 bases and J by 4 bases, with 5 bases of the junction left unmatched. As DNA, the CDR3 is TGTGCCAGCAGCTCAGGACTAGCGGGGGGGCAGTACAATGAGCAGTTCTTC. Its translation: CASSSGLAGGQYNEQFF.

The V and J genes are TRBV21-1 and TRBJ1-1. TRBV21-1 is classified as a pseudogene. CDR3 length: 16 residues. Here the CDR3 DNA reads TGTGCCAGCAGCAAAGAGTACGAACCTATGAACACTGAAGCTTTCTTT. Its protein is CASSKEYEPMNTEAFF.

This clone was picked up a small number of times. The chain has TRBV3-1 (or the pseudogene TRBV3-2) and TRBJ2-1; tentative D call: TRBD1 (5 bases). V was pared by 6 bases and J by 4 bases, with 10 bases between. Germline CDR1 reads LGHDT; CDR2 reads YNNKEL (reference sequence). The CDR3 is 13 amino acids. The CDR3 DNA sequence: TGTGCCAGCAGGAGTGACAGTTACAATGAGCAGTTCTTC. Its protein is CASRSDSYNEQFF.

This clone came up once. The chain uses TRBV5-6 and TRBJ2-7, with 7 bases matching TRBD1. V shed 1 base, J shed 8 bases, and the junction held 9 bases outside the gene matches. The CDR3 consists of 14 residues. Looked up from germline, CDR1 is SGHDT and CDR2 is YYEEEE. The CDR3 sequence: CASSLLGQLTQQYF. The CDR3 nucleotides are TGTGCCAGCAGCTTGTTGGGACAGCTTACGCAGCAGTACTTC.

The chain couples TRBV27 to TRBJ1-6; 9 bases are shared with TRBD1. The trim removed 0 bases at V and 0 bases at J, leaving 12 bases unmatched. The CDR3 consists of 21 residues. Germline CDR1 MNHEY, CDR2 SMNVEV (reference sequence). CDR3 nucleotides: TGTGCCAGCAGTTTATCGATTCTAGGGACAGGGAGGAGCTCCTATAATTCACCCCTCCACTTT. It translates to CASSLSILGTGRSSYNSPLHF.

The CDR3 DNA sequence: TGTGCCAGCAGTTACGGGCGCGGCCTCACAGATACGCAGTATTTT. Its translation is CASSYGRGLTDTQYF. This sequence joins TRBV6-5 and TRBJ2-3; D is ambiguous. The length of the CDR3 is 15 residues. The germline CDR1 and CDR2 sequences are MNHEY and SVGAGI. The germline V and J ends were trimmed by 2 bases and 2 bases, with 11 bases remaining between them.

This CDR3 is CASSSLYEQYF. CDR3 nucleotide sequence: TGTGCCAGCAGTAGCTTATACGAGCAGTACTTC. The V call is TRBV6-2 or TRBV6-3, the J call TRBJ2-7, with D unclear. Germline V gives CDR1 MNHEY, CDR2 SVGEGT. The CDR3 is made up of 11 amino acids. Trimming pared 5 bases from V and 4 bases from J, leaving 6 bases between.

The chain has TRBV5-1 and TRBJ1-4; TRBD1 agrees at 7 bases. This CDR3 spans 15 amino acids. V lost 4 bases and J lost 3; bases outside the gene matches: 6. The V gene's germline CDR1 is SGHRS and CDR2 YFSETQ. The CDR3 nucleotides read TGCGCCAGCAGCCGTAACAGGGGATCTAATGAAAAACTGTTTTTT. The encoded protein is CASSRNRGSNEKLFF. The variable domain in full, completed from reference TRBV5-1 and TRBJ1-4, reads KAGVTQTPRYLIKTRGQQVTLSCSPISGHRSVSWYQQTPGQGLQFLFEYFSETQRNKGNFPGRFSGRQFSNSRSEMNVSTLELGDSALYLCASSRNRGSNEKLFFGSGTQLSVL.